This entry lists 13 T cell receptor beta chains sequenced from one sample in a study of blood T cell repertoires in COVID-19. The protocol was immunoSEQ multiplex PCR, while the TCRdb copy is restricted to in-frame clones and leaves out a portion. The repertoire has 250,000 to 350,000 clones, 65% to 85% of them found once; the top ten carry roughly 1.5%. Specimen: peripheral blood. The receptors come from a human donor with COVID-19, enrolled during active disease. The donor label of this sample is uncertain.

CDR3 region: CAIRPEGGQGLYGYTF. CDR3 sequence (DNA): TGTGCCATCAGGCCCGAGGGGGGACAGGGACTCTATGGCTACACCTTC. J is TRBJ1-2 and V is TRBV10-3; 9 positions agree with TRBD1. The germline gives CDR1 ENHRY, CDR2 SYGVKD. The CDR3 is made up of 16 amino acids. Trimming cost V 6 bases and J 4 bases; bases outside gene matches: 12.

V and J are TRBV28 and TRBJ1-5, with 8 bases lining up with TRBD1. The CDR3 is 16 amino acids. Looked up from germline, CDR1 is MDHEN and CDR2 is SYDVKM. After removal of 3 bases from V and 5 bases from J, the junction contained 9 bases not matched to a gene. CDR3 region: CASSFFRTGRHQPQHF. The CDR3 nucleotides read TGTGCCAGCAGTTTCTTCCGGACAGGGCGTCATCAGCCCCAGCATTTT.

This chain links TRBV7-3 with TRBJ2-3; 9 positions agree with TRBD2. The CDR3 covers 15 residues. V lost 5 bases and J lost 4; bases outside the gene matches: 7. The germline V gene encodes CDR1 SGHTA and CDR2 FQGTGA. CDR3 DNA sequence: TGTGCCAGCAGCCTCCGGACTAGCGCGGCAGATACGCAGTATTTT. Translated: CASSLRTSAADTQYF.

The rearrangement joins TRBV5-1 to TRBJ1-1; D may be TRBD1 (5 bases). This CDR3 contains 14 residues. The germline CDR1 and CDR2 sequences are SGHRS and YFSETQ. The V and J ends lost 0 bases and 6 bases respectively, with 12 bases between them. DNA for the CDR3: TGCGCCAGCAGCTTGGGGCAGGGTTTGCCTGAAGCTTTCTTT. Translation gives CASSLGQGLPEAFF.

Worth noting for this clone: In the same sample, other DNA sequences code for this CDR3. J is TRBJ2-4 and V is TRBV5-1; 7 bases are shared with TRBD1. The trim removed 4 bases at V and 0 bases at J, leaving 4 bases unmatched. CDR3 length: 15 amino acids. Germline V lookup: CDR1 SGHRS, CDR2 YFSETQ. The CDR3 DNA sequence: TGCGCCAGCAGCCCAGACAGGGTAGCCAAAAACATTCAGTACTTC. This sequence encodes CASSPDRVAKNIQYF.

The chain carries TRBV28 and TRBJ1-2; D gene uncertain. The germline V and J ends were trimmed by 5 bases and 4 bases, with 20 bases remaining between them. CDR1 and CDR2 from the germline V gene are MDHEN and SYDVKM. The CDR3 covers 16 residues. DNA of the CDR3: TGTGCCAGCAGTGTAATTTCAAAAACTCCTACCTATGGCTACACCTTC. It encodes CASSVISKTPTYGYTF.

The V and J genes are TRBV5-1 and TRBJ1-1, with no clear D. The CDR3 spans 15 residues. Trimming cost V 4 bases and J 1 base, with 14 bases left between them. CDR1 and CDR2 (germline): SGHRS, YFSETQ. This CDR3 reads CASSPGGRENTEAFF. The CDR3 bases are TGCGCCAGCAGCCCCGGCGGACGGGAGAACACTGAAGCTTTCTTT.

The chain recombines TRBV5-1 with TRBJ2-3; D not certain. Germline CDR1 and CDR2: SGHRS and YFSETQ. Between the trimmed V and J ends, which lost 2 bases and 3 bases, there was a span of 7 bases. This CDR3 spans 13 amino acids. The CDR3 DNA is TGCGCCAGCAGCTTTGGCTCGACAGATACGCAGTATTTT. The encoded protein is CASSFGSTDTQYF.

The chain links TRBV5-5 to TRBJ1-2; D gene ambiguous. V lost 3 bases and J lost 1, with 10 bases in between. This CDR3 is 14 amino acids long. Germline V gene lookup returns CDR1 SGHKS and CDR2 YYEKEE (reference sequence). The CDR3 bases are TGTGCCAGCAGCTCAGACTTATTTAACTATGGCTACACCTTC. Encoded protein: CASSSDLFNYGYTF. The variable domain in full, completed from reference TRBV5-5 and TRBJ1-2, reads DAGVTQSPTHLIKTRGQQVTLRCSPISGHKSVSWYQQVLGQGPQFIFQYYEKEERGRGNFPDRFSARQFPNYSSELNVNALLLGDSALYLCASSSDLFNYGYTFGSGTRLTVV.

The chain carries TRBV5-4 and TRBJ2-7, with D possibly being TRBD1 (6 bases). Between the trimmed V and J ends, which lost 4 bases and 2 bases, there was a span of 16 bases. Germline CDR1 is SGHNT and CDR2 is YYREEE (reference sequence). This CDR3 has 15 residues. The CDR3 DNA follows: TGTGCCAGCAGCCCTTCCCTGGACAGTACCTACGAGCAGTACTTC. This translates into CASSPSLDSTYEQYF.

V is TRBV28 and J is TRBJ1-2, with D maybe TRBD1 (6 bases). V was cut by 3 bases and J by 6 bases, with 11 bases left in between. Per germline, CDR1 MDHEN and CDR2 SYDVKM. There are 13 residues in the CDR3. CDR3 residues: CASSLGGGNGYTF. CDR3 nucleotide sequence: TGTGCCAGCAGTTTGGGAGGGGGTAATGGCTACACCTTC.

This clone appeared once. The gene calls are TRBV19 and TRBJ2-2, with D perhaps TRBD2 (6 bases). Trimming took off 3 bases at V and 5 bases at J, with 10 bases between the two ends. CDR1 and CDR2 (germline): LNHDA, SQIVND (reference sequence). The CDR3 spans 14 residues. In DNA form, the CDR3 reads TGTGCCAGTAGTATCGGGAGTGTTACCGGGGAGCTGTTTTTT. It encodes CASSIGSVTGELFF.

The chain joins TRBV28 to TRBJ2-6, with a tentative D call TRBD2 (5 bases). Germline V lookup: CDR1 MDHEN, CDR2 SYDVKM. V gave up 6 bases and J gave up 2 bases, with 20 bases separating them. This CDR3 is 18 amino acids long. CDR3 region: CASSLRGTGVAGANVLTF. The CDR3 DNA is TGTGCCAGCAGCCTCCGGGGAACCGGGGTCGCTGGGGCCAACGTCCTGACTTTC.